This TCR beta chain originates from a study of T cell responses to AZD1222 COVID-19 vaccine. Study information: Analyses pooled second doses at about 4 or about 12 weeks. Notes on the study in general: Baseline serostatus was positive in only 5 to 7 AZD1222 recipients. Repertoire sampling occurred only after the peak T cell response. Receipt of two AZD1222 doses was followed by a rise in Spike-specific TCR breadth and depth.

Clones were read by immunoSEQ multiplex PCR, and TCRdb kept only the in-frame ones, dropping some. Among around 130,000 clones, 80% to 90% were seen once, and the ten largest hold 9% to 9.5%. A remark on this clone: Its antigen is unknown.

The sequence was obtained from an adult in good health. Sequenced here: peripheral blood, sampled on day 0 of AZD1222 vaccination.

The CDR3 nucleotides read TGTGCCAGCAGCTTAGAGCCGGGGGGGGTCTACGAGCAGTACTTC. It specifies CASSLEPGGVYEQYF. The chain joins TRBV7-6 to TRBJ2-7; 8 nucleotides agree with TRBD2. The V gene end was trimmed by 1 base and the J gene end by 3 bases; junction bases not matched to a gene: 5. The CDR3 sequence is 15 residues long. Germline V gives CDR1 SGHVS, CDR2 FNYEAQ.